These T cell receptor beta chains were read from a single sample in a study of cytomegalovirus exposure and HLA in healthy donors. Clones were read by immunoSEQ multiplex PCR, and TCRdb kept only the in-frame ones, dropping some. There are about 160,000 clones in the sample; around 83% occur only once, and about 2% lies in the top ten. The specimen was PBMCs. These receptors were collected from a man younger than 35 in good health and CMV-seropositive. Both conserved end residues are trimmed from each CDR3. The order of the fields is V gene, CDR3 protein.

TRBV2	ARREMGPETQY
TRBV19	ASDFDSSAQPQH
TRBV18	ASSPPNSQGSSYEQY
TRBV4-2	ASSQEGGQDEQF
TRBV6-5	ASSSGTAGDYGYT
TRBV30	AWATGPSYEQY
TRBV29-1	SVEDPDRGNEQF
TRBV19	ASSIIAGGPNEQF
TRBV7-3	AGSVGLAGLNEQF
TRBV7-8	ASSYQSGGAADEQF
TRBV27	ASSLSRGGENEQF
TRBV27	ASSFEQGDEQY
TRBV7-8	ASSLPGRDEQF
TRBV6-5	ASSPTDRGSQH
TRBV11-3	ASSLGTGGFTGELF
TRBV5-4	ASSLDFTSSDTQY
TRBV9	ASSVVRGSSYNEQF
TRBV27	ASMGAGVVSPQY
TRBV15	ATSGSGGAYNSPLH
TRBV10-3	AIRNRVSTDTQY
TRBV4-2	ASSQTSQEGNEQF
TRBV6-1	ASSELGTNVLT
TRBV7-2	ASSRQGPSTDTQY
TRBV11-3	ASSLGNSRGQF
TRBV2	ASSEPRDTVYGYT
TRBV4-3	ASSSYGGGTLSTDTQY
TRBV7-6	ASSLVSQGAGNTIY
TRBV6-5	ASSLSSSGNTIY
TRBV7-9	ASSLVEGSPLH
TRBV7-9	ASSSQEPIRGEKLF
TRBV10-3	AISTGTGGRSGANVLT
TRBV6-5	ASRANEVFYEQY
TRBV2	ASSEGLAGLVSYEQY
TRBV10-3	AISVAGTGTYEQY
TRBV4-3	ASSQDERQDPYEQY
TRBV7-2	ASSLANPGSGEQY
TRBV7-3	ASSLFAGGNNEQF
TRBV29-1	SVEGTGSYNEQF
TRBV5-6	ASSLVGAGQAVGEKLF
TRBV5-4	ASSLAGQGASYGYT
TRBV5-4	ASSLRTAEYEQY
TRBV15	ATSKSGFAGAGDTQY
TRBV13	ASRPTGTGELF
TRBV7-2	ASSLHRGEQY